A selection of T cell receptor beta chains follows, all from one sample in a study of blood T cells in healthy people across ages. Via MiXCR, TCRdb re-called the 5' RACE reads, giving one row per CDR3 protein. The table has roughly 1,300,000 distinct CDR3 sequences, around 59% seen once; the top ten hold under 8.5%. The sequencing sample was made of blood. Receptor source: a man in his late teens or twenties in good health. Each CDR3 is given with its conserved first and last residue. Each record gives: V gene, clone size, J gene, D gene, CDR3 DNA, CDR3 protein. A D gene is named only where the DNA matches it firmly. Size values are once, few and many counts, or a class for expanded clones, and some rows have none.

V: TRBV6-6
size: few
J: TRBJ1-2
D: NA
DNA: TGTGCCAGCTTTCCGGGGACGCCCTATGGCTACACCTTC
CDR3: CASFPGTPYGYTF

V: TRBV6-1
size: few
J: TRBJ2-6
D: NA
DNA: TGTGCCAGCAGTAGGGACCCTATCAACTCTGGGGCCAACGTCCTGACTTTC
CDR3: CASSRDPINSGANVLTF

V: TRBV29-1
size: few
J: TRBJ1-1
D: NA
DNA: TGCAGCGTTGGGGTGGTGAACACTGAAGCTTTCTTT
CDR3: CSVGVVNTEAFF

V: TRBV5-1
size: few
J: TRBJ2-5
D: TRBD2
DNA: TGCGCCAGCAGCCCGGGAGGTCTAGCCGAGGGTTCGATGGAGACCCAGTACTTC
CDR3: CASSPGGLAEGSMETQYF

V: TRBV20-1
size: NA
J: TRBJ2-7
D: TRBD2
DNA: TGCAGTGCTACCACTTCTAGCGGGGGCCTCTACGAGCAGTACTTC
CDR3: CSATTSSGGLYEQYF

V: TRBV7-9
size: few
J: TRBJ2-1
D: NA
DNA: TGTGCCAGCAGCTCTATAGGGGGGAGCTCCTACAATGAGCAGTTCTTC
CDR3: CASSSIGGSSYNEQFF

V: TRBV25-1
size: NA
J: TRBJ1-2
D: TRBD1
DNA: TGTGCCAGCAGTGATCGAACGGACAGGAGGCGCTACACCTTC
CDR3: CASSDRTDRRRYTF

V: TRBV28
size: NA
J: TRBJ2-7
D: NA
DNA: TGTGCCAGCAGTTCACACCGGGATTCCCCTCGCGAGCAGTACTTC
CDR3: CASSSHRDSPREQYF

V: TRBV4-3
size: few
J: TRBJ2-1
D: NA
DNA: TGCGCCAGCTCAGAGTCCAGCTCCTACAATGAGCAGTTCTTC
CDR3: CASSESSSYNEQFF

V: TRBV4-2
size: few
J: TRBJ1-2
D: NA
DNA: TGTGCCAGCAGCCAAGTGGCGCCCCCAACCCATGGCTACACCTTC
CDR3: CASSQVAPPTHGYTF

V: TRBV12-3/TRBV12-4
size: NA
J: TRBJ2-2
D: NA
DNA: TGTGCCAACAGTTTAGCGCGGACCGGGGAGCTGTTTTTT
CDR3: CANSLARTGELFF

V: TRBV25-1
size: NA
J: TRBJ2-2
D: TRBD2
DNA: TGTGCCAGCAGTGATCCCCTAGCGGGAGGGCGGCCCGGGGAGCTGTTTTTT
CDR3: CASSDPLAGGRPGELFF

V: TRBV12-3/TRBV12-4
size: few
J: TRBJ2-5
D: NA
DNA: TGTGCCAGCAGTTGGGGGGCCCGAGAGACCCAGTACTTC
CDR3: CASSWGARETQYF

V: TRBV10-3
size: NA
J: TRBJ1-3
D: NA
DNA: TGTGCCATCAACCAAGAAGGAGGAAACACCATATATTTT
CDR3: CAINQEGGNTIYF

V: TRBV3-1
size: once
J: TRBJ2-5
D: TRBD1
DNA: TGTGCCAGCAGCCAAGAGGACAGGGACCAAGAGACCCAGTACTTC
CDR3: CASSQEDRDQETQYF

V: TRBV3-1
size: NA
J: TRBJ2-5
D: NA
DNA: TGTGCCAGCAGCCAAGAGCTCGAAGAGACCCAGTACTTC
CDR3: CASSQELEETQYF

V: TRBV3-1
size: NA
J: TRBJ2-7
D: NA
DNA: TGTGCCAGCAGCCAGGGGATCGGATTCTACGAGCAGTACTTC
CDR3: CASSQGIGFYEQYF

V: TRBV3-1
size: NA
J: TRBJ2-7
D: TRBD1
DNA: TGTGCCAGCAGCCACAACTACGACAGGGGACCGCAGTACTTC
CDR3: CASSHNYDRGPQYF

V: TRBV10-3
size: few
J: TRBJ2-7
D: TRBD2
DNA: TGTGCCATCAGGAAGGCGGGGGAGTTTGGCGAGCAGTACTTC
CDR3: CAIRKAGEFGEQYF

V: TRBV27
size: few
J: TRBJ1-1
D: NA
DNA: TGTGCCAGCAGTTTAATGGCGGGCACTGAAGCTTTCTTT
CDR3: CASSLMAGTEAFF

V: TRBV3-1
size: NA
J: TRBJ2-7
D: NA
DNA: TGTGCCAGCAGCCAAGATGGCGGACTAATCTCCTACGAGCAGTACTTC
CDR3: CASSQDGGLISYEQYF

V: TRBV4-1
size: few
J: TRBJ2-7
D: NA
DNA: TGCGCCAGCAGCCAAGTAAGTCAGGGTGCCTACGAGCAGTACTTC
CDR3: CASSQVSQGAYEQYF

V: TRBV18
size: NA
J: TRBJ2-5
D: NA
DNA: TGTGCCAGCTCACCCATCTACCAAGAGACCCAGTACTTC
CDR3: CASSPIYQETQYF

V: TRBV10-3
size: few
J: TRBJ2-4
D: TRBD1
DNA: TGTGCCATCAGTGCCCAGGGGGCAAGAATTCAGTACTTC
CDR3: CAISAQGARIQYF

V: TRBV10-3
size: NA
J: TRBJ2-3
D: TRBD2
DNA: TGTGCCATCAGTGAGTCGCCTAGCGGGAGTGGTGATACGCAGTATTTT
CDR3: CAISESPSGSGDTQYF

V: TRBV4-3
size: NA
J: TRBJ1-3
D: NA
DNA: TGCGCCAGCAGCCAAGATCGTACGGGGTCTGGAAACACCATATATTTT
CDR3: CASSQDRTGSGNTIYF

V: TRBV6-8
size: once
J: TRBJ1-5
D: TRBD1
DNA: TGTGCCAGTCTGGGTCTAGGGGCCCAGGGGGTGAGCAATCAGCCCCAGCATTTT
CDR3: CASLGLGAQGVSNQPQHF

V: TRBV20-1
size: NA
J: TRBJ1-2
D: TRBD1
DNA: TGCAGTGCGAGGGACAGTGGCTTCTATGGCTACACCTTC
CDR3: CSARDSGFYGYTF

V: TRBV5-1
size: NA
J: TRBJ1-2
D: NA
DNA: TGCGCCAGCAGCTTGGATTGGGGGCAGGAAGATGGCTACACCTTC
CDR3: CASSLDWGQEDGYTF

V: TRBV6-1
size: few
J: TRBJ2-3
D: NA
DNA: TGTGCCAGCAGGCCGACAGGACAGACAGGCTCTACGCAGTATTTT
CDR3: CASRPTGQTGSTQYF

V: TRBV12-3/TRBV12-4
size: many
J: TRBJ2-3
D: NA
DNA: TGTGCCAGCAGATCGGGACACTCCACAGATACGCAGTATTTT
CDR3: CASRSGHSTDTQYF

V: TRBV28
size: NA
J: TRBJ2-1
D: NA
DNA: TGTGCCAGCAGACGCGACCCGTCCACCTACAATGAGCAGTTCTTC
CDR3: CASRRDPSTYNEQFF

V: TRBV6-5
size: NA
J: TRBJ2-1
D: NA
DNA: TGTGCCAGCAGTTACACTGGGGTTGAGGTTCAAGAGACCCAGTTCTTC
CDR3: CASSYTGVEVQETQFF

V: TRBV12-3/TRBV12-4
size: NA
J: TRBJ2-2
D: TRBD2
DNA: TGTGCCAGCAGTTTGAGCGGGGACACCGGGGAGCTGTTTTTT
CDR3: CASSLSGDTGELFF

V: TRBV25-1
size: NA
J: TRBJ1-2
D: TRBD1
DNA: TGTGCCAGCAGTGCCATGGGACAGCCTAACTATGGCTACACCTTC
CDR3: CASSAMGQPNYGYTF

V: TRBV10-2
size: few
J: TRBJ2-5
D: NA
DNA: TGCGCCAGCAGTAACTTGGAACCCCCCGGCGGAGAGACCCAGTACTTC
CDR3: CASSNLEPPGGETQYF

V: TRBV2
size: NA
J: TRBJ1-2
D: NA
DNA: TGTGCCAGCAGCCTCGTGGCAGTTTTGGGCTATGGCTACACCTTC
CDR3: CASSLVAVLGYGYTF

V: TRBV6-5
size: NA
J: TRBJ1-6
D: NA
DNA: TGTGCCAGCAGTTACTTGCAGGACACACATTCACCCCTCCACTTT
CDR3: CASSYLQDTHSPLHF

V: TRBV7-6
size: NA
J: TRBJ2-7
D: NA
DNA: TGTGCCAGCAGCTTAGCGCTTAGGGCCTCAAGCCAATGCGAGCAGTACTTC
CDR3: CASSLALRASSQCEQYF

V: TRBV20-1
size: NA
J: TRBJ2-7
D: TRBD2
DNA: TGCAGTGCTAGAGCGCGGGGGAGCTCCTACGAGCAGTACTTC
CDR3: CSARARGSSYEQYF

V: TRBV20-1
size: NA
J: TRBJ1-1
D: TRBD1
DNA: TGCAGTGCTAGAAGGTGGGCAGGGGGAATCTCTGAAGCTTTCTTT
CDR3: CSARRWAGGISEAFF

V: TRBV6-2/TRBV6-3
size: NA
J: TRBJ1-5
D: NA
DNA: TGTGCCAGCAGTTTACAGGGCGTCAGCAATCAGCCCCAGCATTTT
CDR3: CASSLQGVSNQPQHF

V: TRBV12-3/TRBV12-4
size: NA
J: TRBJ1-2
D: NA
DNA: TGTGCCAGCAGCCCAGACAGGTCTCCATATGGCTACACCTTC
CDR3: CASSPDRSPYGYTF

V: TRBV28
size: NA
J: TRBJ2-1
D: TRBD2
DNA: TGTGCCAGCAGTTTATCCGGGAGGCTAGTCCACAATGAGCAGTTCTTC
CDR3: CASSLSGRLVHNEQFF

V: TRBV18
size: NA
J: TRBJ1-1
D: NA
DNA: TGTGCCAGCTCACCGGTCAGGGTTATTTTGAACACTGAAGCTTTCTTT
CDR3: CASSPVRVILNTEAFF

V: TRBV4-3
size: few
J: TRBJ1-1
D: NA
DNA: TGCGCCAGCAGCCAGGCATACCTCATGAACACTGAAGCTTTCTTT
CDR3: CASSQAYLMNTEAFF

V: TRBV4-1
size: NA
J: TRBJ2-7
D: NA
DNA: TGCGCCAGCAGCCCAGCCCCCGGGGTAACCTACGAGCAGTACTTC
CDR3: CASSPAPGVTYEQYF

V: TRBV29-1
size: many
J: TRBJ2-7
D: NA
DNA: TGCAGCGTCAAAAGGGGCCTACTTAGTGACGAGCAGTACTTC
CDR3: CSVKRGLLSDEQYF

V: TRBV4-3
size: NA
J: TRBJ1-5
D: NA
DNA: TGCGCCAGCAGCCAAGTGTATGGGGCCCCCCAGCATTTT
CDR3: CASSQVYGAPQHF

V: TRBV29-1
size: NA
J: TRBJ2-3
D: TRBD1
DNA: TGCAGCGTTGAAGACCACCGGGGACAGAGAAGCACAGATACGCAGTATTTT
CDR3: CSVEDHRGQRSTDTQYF

V: TRBV4-2
size: NA
J: TRBJ2-1
D: TRBD2
DNA: TGTGCCAGCAGCCAATCTGGGCTACAGCGGGAGGGCTCCTACAATGAGCAGTTCTTC
CDR3: CASSQSGLQREGSYNEQFF

V: TRBV4-3
size: NA
J: TRBJ1-1
D: NA
DNA: TGCGCCAGCAGCCCCTTTGTAGGTCTGAACACTGAAGCTTTCTTT
CDR3: CASSPFVGLNTEAFF

V: TRBV3-1
size: few
J: TRBJ2-7
D: TRBD1
DNA: TGTGCCAGCAGCCAATCGGACAGGGCCTACGAGCAGTACTTC
CDR3: CASSQSDRAYEQYF

V: TRBV28
size: NA
J: TRBJ1-2
D: TRBD1
DNA: TGTGCCATTCCCCTCGACGGGACAGGGGGCAACATCGGCTACACCTTC
CDR3: CAIPLDGTGGNIGYTF

V: TRBV7-2
size: NA
J: TRBJ2-7
D: TRBD1
DNA: TGTGCCAGCAGCTTCACAGGGGAATCCTACGAGCAGTACTTC
CDR3: CASSFTGESYEQYF